This T cell receptor beta chain was profiled in a study of blood T cell repertoires in COVID-19. Authors' processing steps: Amplified reference gene primers provided the basis for estimating nucleated cell counts. Repertoires were generated with immunoSEQ multiplex PCR, while TCRdb's copy carries only in-frame clones and drops some. V and J calls and clone size are given by that table; D and trimming were obtained from the DNA. The profile shows roughly 200,000 clones, more than 85% of them singletons. The receptor comes from a woman between 50 and 59 years old with COVID-19, enrolled during active disease. The source material was peripheral blood.

The CDR3 region is CASTRDRVGETQYF. The CDR3 nucleotides read TGTGCCAGCACCAGGGACAGGGTGGGAGAGACCCAGTACTTC. The V and J genes are TRBV2 and TRBJ2-5; TRBD1 agrees at 9 bases. The germline V gene has CDR1 SNHLY and CDR2 FYNNEI. V lost 7 bases, J lost 4 bases, and 7 bases stayed unmatched. The CDR3 extends over 14 amino acids.